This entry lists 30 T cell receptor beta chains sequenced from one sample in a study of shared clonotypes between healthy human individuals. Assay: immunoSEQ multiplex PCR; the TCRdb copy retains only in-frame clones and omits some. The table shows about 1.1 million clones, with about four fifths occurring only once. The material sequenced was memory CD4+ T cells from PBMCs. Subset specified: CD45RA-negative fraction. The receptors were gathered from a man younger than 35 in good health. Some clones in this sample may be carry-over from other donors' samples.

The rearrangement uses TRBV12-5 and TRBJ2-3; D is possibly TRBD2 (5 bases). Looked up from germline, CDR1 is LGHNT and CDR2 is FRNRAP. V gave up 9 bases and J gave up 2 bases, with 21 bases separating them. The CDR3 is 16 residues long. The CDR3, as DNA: TGTGCTAGCTCCATCGGTCGAACGGGATTCACAGATACGCAGTATTTT. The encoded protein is CASSIGRTGFTDTQYF.

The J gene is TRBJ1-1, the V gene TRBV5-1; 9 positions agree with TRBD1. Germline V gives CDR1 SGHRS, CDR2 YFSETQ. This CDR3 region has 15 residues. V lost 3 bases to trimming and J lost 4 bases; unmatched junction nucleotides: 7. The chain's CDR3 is CASSWKPGQGTEAFF. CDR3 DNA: TGCGCCAGCAGCTGGAAACCGGGACAGGGCACTGAAGCTTTCTTT.

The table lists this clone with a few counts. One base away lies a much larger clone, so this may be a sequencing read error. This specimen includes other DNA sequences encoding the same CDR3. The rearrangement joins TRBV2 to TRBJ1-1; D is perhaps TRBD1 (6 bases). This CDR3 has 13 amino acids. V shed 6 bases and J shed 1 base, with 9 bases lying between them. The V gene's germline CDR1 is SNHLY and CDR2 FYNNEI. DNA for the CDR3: TGTGCCAGCAGCTTACAGGGGAACACTGAAGCTTTCTTT. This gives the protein CASSLQGNTEAFF.

The CDR3 protein is CASSGRTGTGVGGTGNTIYF. The CDR3 DNA follows: TGTGCCAGTTCCGGCCGGACCGGGACAGGGGTCGGCGGGACTGGAAACACCATATATTTT. The chain has TRBV19 and TRBJ1-3, with 10 nucleotides matching TRBD1. V lost 8 bases, J lost 2 bases, and 21 bases stayed unmatched. The CDR3 is made up of 20 amino acids. Looked up from germline, CDR1 is LNHDA and CDR2 is SQIVND (reference sequence).

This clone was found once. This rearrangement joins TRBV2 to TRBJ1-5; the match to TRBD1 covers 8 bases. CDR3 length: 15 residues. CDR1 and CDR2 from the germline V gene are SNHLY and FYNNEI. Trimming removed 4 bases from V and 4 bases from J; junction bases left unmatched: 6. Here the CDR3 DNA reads TGTGCCAGCAGTGTCAGGGGGCTCATTAATCAGCCCCAGCATTTT. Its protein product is CASSVRGLINQPQHF.

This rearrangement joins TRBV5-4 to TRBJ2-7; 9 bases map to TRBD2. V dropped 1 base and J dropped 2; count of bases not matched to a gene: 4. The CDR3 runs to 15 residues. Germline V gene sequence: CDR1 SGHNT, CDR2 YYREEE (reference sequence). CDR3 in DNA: TGTGCCAGCAGCTTGAGTAGCGGGAGACCCTACGAGCAGTACTTC. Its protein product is CASSLSSGRPYEQYF.

The CDR3 spells CATSRTQNEKLFF. The CDR3 nucleotides read TGTGCCACCTCCCGGACGCAAAATGAAAAACTGTTTTTT. The chain links TRBV15 to TRBJ1-4; no clear D gene. There are 13 residues in the CDR3. The germline gives CDR1 LNHNV, CDR2 YYDKDF (reference sequence). V was cut by 8 bases and J by 5 bases, with 12 bases left in between.

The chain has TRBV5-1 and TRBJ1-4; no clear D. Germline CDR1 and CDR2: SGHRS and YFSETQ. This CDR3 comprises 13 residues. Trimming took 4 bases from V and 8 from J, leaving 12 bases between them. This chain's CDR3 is CASSLDGREKLFF. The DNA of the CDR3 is TGCGCCAGCAGCCTGGACGGGAGGGAAAAACTGTTTTTT.

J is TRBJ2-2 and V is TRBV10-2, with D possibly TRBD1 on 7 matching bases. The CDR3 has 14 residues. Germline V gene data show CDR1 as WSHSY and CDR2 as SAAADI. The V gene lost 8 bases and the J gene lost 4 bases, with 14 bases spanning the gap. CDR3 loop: CASGGAGGTGELFF. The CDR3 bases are TGCGCCAGCGGCGGGGCAGGGGGCACCGGGGAGCTGTTTTTT.

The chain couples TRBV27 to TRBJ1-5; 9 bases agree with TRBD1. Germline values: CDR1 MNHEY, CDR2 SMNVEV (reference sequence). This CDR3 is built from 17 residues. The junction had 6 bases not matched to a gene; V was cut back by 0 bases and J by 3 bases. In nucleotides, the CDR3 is TGTGCCAGCAGTTTATCATCCCGGACAGGGGCCAATCAGCCCCAGCATTTT. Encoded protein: CASSLSSRTGANQPQHF.

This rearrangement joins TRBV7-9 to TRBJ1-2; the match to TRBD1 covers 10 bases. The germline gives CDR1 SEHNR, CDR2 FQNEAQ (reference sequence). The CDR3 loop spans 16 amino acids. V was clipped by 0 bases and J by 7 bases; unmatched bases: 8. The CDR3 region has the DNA TGTGCCAGCAGCTTAGCCAAGACAGGGGGCGCCGGTGGCTACACCTTC. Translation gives CASSLAKTGGAGGYTF.

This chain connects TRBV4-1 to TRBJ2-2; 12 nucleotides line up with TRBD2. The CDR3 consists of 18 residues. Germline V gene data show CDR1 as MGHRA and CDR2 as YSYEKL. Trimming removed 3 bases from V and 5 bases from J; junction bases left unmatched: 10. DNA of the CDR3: TGCGCCAGCAGCCATGTTCTAGCGGGAGGGCCGGGTACCGGGGAGCTGTTTTTT. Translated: CASSHVLAGGPGTGELFF.

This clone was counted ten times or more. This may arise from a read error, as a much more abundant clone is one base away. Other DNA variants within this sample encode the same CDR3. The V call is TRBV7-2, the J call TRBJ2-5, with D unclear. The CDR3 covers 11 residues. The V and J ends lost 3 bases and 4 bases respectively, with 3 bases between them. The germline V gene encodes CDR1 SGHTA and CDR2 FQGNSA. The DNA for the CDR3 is TGTGCCAGCAGCTTTTCAGAGACCCAGTACTTC. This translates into CASSFSETQYF. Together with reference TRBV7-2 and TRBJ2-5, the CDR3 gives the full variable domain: GAGVSQSPSNKVTEKGKDVELRCDPISGHTALYWYRQSLGQGLEFLIYFQGNSAPDKSGLPSDRFSAERTGGSVSTLTIQRTQQEDSAVYLCASSFSETQYFGPGTRLLVL.

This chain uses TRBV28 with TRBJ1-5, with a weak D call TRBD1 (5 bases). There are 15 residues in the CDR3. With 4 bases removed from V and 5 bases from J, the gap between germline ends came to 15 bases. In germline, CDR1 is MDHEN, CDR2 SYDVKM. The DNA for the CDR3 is TGTGCCAGCAGTTCCCCCGGGCAGGGCTATCAGCCCCAGCATTTT. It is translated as CASSSPGQGYQPQHF.

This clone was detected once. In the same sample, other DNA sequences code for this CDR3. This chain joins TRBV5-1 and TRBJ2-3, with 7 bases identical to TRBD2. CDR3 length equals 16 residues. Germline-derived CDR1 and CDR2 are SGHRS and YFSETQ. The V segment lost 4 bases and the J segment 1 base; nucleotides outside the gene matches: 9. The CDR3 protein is CASSPLAGEGTDTQYF. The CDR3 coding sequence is TGCGCCAGCAGCCCCCTGGCGGGAGAGGGCACAGATACGCAGTATTTT.

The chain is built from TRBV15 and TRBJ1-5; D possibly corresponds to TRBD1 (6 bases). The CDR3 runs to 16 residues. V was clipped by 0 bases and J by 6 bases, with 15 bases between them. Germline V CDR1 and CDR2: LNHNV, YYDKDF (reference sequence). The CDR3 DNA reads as TGTGCCACCAGCAGAGAGGGCAGGGGTTTTAGTCAGCCCCAGCATTTT. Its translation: CATSREGRGFSQPQHF.

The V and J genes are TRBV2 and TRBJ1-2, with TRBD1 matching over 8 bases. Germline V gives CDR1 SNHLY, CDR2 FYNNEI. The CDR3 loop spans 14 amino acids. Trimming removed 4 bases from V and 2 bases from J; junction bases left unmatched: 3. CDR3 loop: CASSARQGNYGYTF. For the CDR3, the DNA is TGTGCCAGCAGTGCACGACAGGGGAACTATGGCTACACCTTC.

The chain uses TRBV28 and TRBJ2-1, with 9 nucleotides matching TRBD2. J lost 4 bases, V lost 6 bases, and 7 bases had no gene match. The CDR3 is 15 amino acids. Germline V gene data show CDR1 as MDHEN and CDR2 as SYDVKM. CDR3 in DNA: TGTGCCAGCAGGTATAGCGGGAGTAGTTACAATGAGCAGTTCTTC. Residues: CASRYSGSSYNEQFF.

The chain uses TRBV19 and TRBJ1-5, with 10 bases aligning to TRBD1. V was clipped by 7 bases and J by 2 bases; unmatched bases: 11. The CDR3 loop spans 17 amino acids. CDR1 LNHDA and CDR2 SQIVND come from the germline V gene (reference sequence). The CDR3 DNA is TGTGCCAGTACCTCACGGGACAGGGGAAAGGGCAATCAGCCCCAGCATTTT. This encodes CASTSRDRGKGNQPQHF. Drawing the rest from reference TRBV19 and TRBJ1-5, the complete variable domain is DGGITQSPKYLFRKEGQNVTLSCEQNLNHDAMYWYRQDPGQGLRLIYYSQIVNDFQKGDIAEGYSVSREKKESFPLTVTSAQKNPTAFYLCASTSRDRGKGNQPQHFGDGTRLSIL.

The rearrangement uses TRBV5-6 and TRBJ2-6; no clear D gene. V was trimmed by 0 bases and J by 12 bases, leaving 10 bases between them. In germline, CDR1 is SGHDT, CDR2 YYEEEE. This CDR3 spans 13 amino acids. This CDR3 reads CASSLDRMIVLTF. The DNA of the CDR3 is TGTGCCAGCAGCTTGGATAGAATGATCGTCCTGACTTTC. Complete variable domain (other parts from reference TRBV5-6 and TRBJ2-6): DAGVTQSPTHLIKTRGQQVTLRCSPKSGHDTVSWYQQALGQGPQFIFQYYEEEERQRGNFPDRFSGHQFPNYSSELNVNALLLGDSALYLCASSLDRMIVLTFGAGSRLTVL.

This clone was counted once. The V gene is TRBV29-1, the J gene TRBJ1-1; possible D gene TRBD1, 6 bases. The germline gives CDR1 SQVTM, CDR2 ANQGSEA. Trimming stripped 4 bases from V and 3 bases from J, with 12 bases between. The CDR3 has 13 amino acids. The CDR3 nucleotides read TGCAGCGTTGGAGGGGGAGGGTACACTGAAGCTTTCTTT. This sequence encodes CSVGGGGYTEAFF.

The CDR3 here is CASTRRIDYGYTF. The CDR3 DNA follows: TGTGCCAGCACTCGGCGAATAGACTATGGCTACACCTTC. V gene TRBV28 combines with J gene TRBJ1-2; D is uncertain. The CDR3 runs to 13 residues. CDR1 and CDR2 from the germline V gene are MDHEN and SYDVKM. Between the trimmed V and J ends, which lost 7 bases and 3 bases, there was a span of 12 bases.

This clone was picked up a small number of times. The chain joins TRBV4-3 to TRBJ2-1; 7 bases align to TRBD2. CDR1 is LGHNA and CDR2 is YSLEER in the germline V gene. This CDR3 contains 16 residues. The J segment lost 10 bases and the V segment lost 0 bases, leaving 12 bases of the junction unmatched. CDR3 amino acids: CASSQDSSGNPFEQFF. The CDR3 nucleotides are TGCGCCAGCAGCCAAGATTCCAGCGGGAATCCCTTCGAGCAGTTCTTC.

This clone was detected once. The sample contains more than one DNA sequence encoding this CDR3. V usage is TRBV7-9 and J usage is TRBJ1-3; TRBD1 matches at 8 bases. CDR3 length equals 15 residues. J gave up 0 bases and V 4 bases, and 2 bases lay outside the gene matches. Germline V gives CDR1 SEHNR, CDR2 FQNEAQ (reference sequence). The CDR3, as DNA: TGTGCCAGCAGCTCCGGACAGGGCTCTGGAAACACCATATATTTT. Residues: CASSSGQGSGNTIYF.

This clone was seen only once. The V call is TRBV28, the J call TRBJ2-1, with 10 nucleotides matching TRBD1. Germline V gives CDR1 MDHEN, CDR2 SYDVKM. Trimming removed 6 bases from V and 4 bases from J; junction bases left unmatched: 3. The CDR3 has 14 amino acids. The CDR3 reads CASREGQGYNEQFF. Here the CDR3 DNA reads TGTGCCAGCAGGGAGGGACAGGGGTACAATGAGCAGTTCTTC.

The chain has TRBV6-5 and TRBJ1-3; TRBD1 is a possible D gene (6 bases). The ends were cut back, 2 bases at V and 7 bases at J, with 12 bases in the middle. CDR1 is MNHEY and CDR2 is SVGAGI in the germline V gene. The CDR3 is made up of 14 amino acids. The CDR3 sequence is CASSYEGGWNTIYF. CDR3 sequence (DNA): TGTGCCAGCAGTTACGAGGGGGGTTGGAACACCATATATTTT.

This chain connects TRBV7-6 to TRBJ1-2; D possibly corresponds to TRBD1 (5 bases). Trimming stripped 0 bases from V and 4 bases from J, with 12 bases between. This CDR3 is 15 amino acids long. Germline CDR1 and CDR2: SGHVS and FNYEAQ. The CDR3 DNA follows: TGTGCCAGCAGCTTAGCGTCGGGCAGGGTCTATGGCTACACCTTC. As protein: CASSLASGRVYGYTF.

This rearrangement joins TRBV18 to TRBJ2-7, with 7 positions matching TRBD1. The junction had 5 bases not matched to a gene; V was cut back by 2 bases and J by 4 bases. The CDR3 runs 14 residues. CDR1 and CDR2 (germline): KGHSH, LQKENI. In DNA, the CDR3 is TGTGCCAGCTCACCATCAGGGGGAGATTACGAGCAGTACTTC. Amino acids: CASSPSGGDYEQYF.

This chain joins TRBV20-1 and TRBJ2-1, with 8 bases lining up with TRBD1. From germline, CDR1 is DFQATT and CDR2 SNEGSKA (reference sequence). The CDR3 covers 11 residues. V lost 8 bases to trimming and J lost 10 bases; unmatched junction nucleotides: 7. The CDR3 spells CSQGARREQFF. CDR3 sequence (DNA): TGCAGTCAGGGGGCCCGGAGGGAGCAGTTCTTC.

The CDR3 nucleotides are TGTGCCAGCTCACCCGACACCGGCCGAAACTATGGCTACACCTTC. Translated, it gives CASSPDTGRNYGYTF. V gene TRBV18 combines with J gene TRBJ1-2; D not resolved. V was shortened by 3 bases and J by 2 bases, with 13 bases between the two germline ends. The CDR3 has 15 amino acids. CDR1 and CDR2 (germline): KGHSH, LQKENI. The whole variable domain, filled in from reference TRBV18 and TRBJ1-2, reads NAGVMQNPRHLVRRRGQEARLRCSPMKGHSHVYWYRQLPEEGLKFMVYLQKENIIDESGMPKERFSAEFPKEGPSILRIQQVVRGDSAAYFCASSPDTGRNYGYTFGSGTRLTVV.